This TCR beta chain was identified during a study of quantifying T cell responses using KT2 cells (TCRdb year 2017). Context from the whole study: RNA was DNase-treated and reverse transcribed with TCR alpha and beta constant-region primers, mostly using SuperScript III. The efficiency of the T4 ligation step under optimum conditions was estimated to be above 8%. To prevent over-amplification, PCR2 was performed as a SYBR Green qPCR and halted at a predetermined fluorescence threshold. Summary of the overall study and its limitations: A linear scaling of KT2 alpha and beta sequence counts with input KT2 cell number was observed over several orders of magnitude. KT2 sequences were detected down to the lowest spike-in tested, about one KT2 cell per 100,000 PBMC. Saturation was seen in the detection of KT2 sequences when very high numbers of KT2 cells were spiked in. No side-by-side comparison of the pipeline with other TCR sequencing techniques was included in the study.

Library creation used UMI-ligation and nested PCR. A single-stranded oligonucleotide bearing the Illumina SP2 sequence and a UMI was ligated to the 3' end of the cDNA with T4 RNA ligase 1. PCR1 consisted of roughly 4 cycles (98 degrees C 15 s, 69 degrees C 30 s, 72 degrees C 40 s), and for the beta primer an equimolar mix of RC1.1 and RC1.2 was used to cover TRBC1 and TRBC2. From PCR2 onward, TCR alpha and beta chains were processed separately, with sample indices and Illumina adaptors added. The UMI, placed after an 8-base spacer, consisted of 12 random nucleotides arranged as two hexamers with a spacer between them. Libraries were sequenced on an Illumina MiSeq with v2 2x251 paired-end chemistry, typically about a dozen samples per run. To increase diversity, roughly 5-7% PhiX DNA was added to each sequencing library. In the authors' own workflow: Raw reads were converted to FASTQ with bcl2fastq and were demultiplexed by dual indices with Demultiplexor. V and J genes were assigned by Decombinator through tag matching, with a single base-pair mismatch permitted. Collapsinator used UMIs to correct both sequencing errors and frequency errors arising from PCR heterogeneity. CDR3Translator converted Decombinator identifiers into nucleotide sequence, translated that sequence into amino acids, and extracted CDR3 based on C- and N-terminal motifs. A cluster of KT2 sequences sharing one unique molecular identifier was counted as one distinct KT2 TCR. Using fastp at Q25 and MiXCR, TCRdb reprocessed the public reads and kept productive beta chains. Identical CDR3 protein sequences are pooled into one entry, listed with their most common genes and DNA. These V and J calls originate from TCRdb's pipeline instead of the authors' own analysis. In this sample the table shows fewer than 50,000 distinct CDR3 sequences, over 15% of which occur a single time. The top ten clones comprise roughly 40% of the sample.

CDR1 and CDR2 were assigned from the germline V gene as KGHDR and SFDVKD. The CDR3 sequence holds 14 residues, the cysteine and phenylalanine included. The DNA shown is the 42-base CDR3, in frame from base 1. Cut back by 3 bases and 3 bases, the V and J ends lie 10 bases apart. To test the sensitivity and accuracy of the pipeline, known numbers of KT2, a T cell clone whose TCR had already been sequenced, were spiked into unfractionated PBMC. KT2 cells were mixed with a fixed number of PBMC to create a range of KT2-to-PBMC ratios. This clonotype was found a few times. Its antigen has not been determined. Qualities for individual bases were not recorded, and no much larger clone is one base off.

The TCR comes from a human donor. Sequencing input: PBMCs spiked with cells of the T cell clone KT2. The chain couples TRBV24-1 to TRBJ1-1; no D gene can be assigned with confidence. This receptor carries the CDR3 CATSDNGIYTEAFF. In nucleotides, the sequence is TGTGCCACCAGTGATAACGGGATTTACACTGAAGCTTTCTTT.